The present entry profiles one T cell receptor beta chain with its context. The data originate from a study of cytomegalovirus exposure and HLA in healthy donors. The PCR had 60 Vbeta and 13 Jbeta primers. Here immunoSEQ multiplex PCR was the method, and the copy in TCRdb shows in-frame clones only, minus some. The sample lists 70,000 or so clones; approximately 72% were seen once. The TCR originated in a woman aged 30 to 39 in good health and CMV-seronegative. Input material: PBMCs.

CDR3 sequence: CASSEPEGIRGNSPLHF. The CDR3 bases are TGTGCCAGCAGTGAACCTGAGGGCATTAGAGGTAATTCACCCCTCCACTTT. The chain couples TRBV6-1 to TRBJ1-6; D is undetermined. This CDR3 comprises 17 residues. V was clipped by 2 bases and J by 6 bases, with 17 bases between them. Germline V gene data show CDR1 as MNHNS and CDR2 as SASEGT.